A selection of T cell receptor beta chains follows, all from one sample in a study of T cell responses to AZD1222 COVID-19 vaccine. Measured with immunoSEQ multiplex PCR; TCRdb has only the in-frame clones, and not every one. The sample records some 150,000 clones, roughly 88% being singletons. Sequenced here: peripheral blood, sampled on day 0 of MenACWY control vaccination. The origin of the receptors is an adult in good health. Each CDR3 is given with its conserved first and last residue. The D gene is left open where the match is weak. Only some rows state a clone size, as once, few, many or a class for expanded clones.

clone_size: NA; d_call: NA; v_call: TRBV5-1; j_call: TRBJ1-1; cdr3_length: 16; cdr3_aa: CASSIGGAAQNTEAFF; cdr3_nt: TGCGCCAGCAGCATCGGAGGGGCGGCGCAGAACACTGAAGCTTTCTTT
clone_size: NA; d_call: TRBD1; v_call: TRBV6-2/TRBV6-3; j_call: TRBJ2-1; cdr3_length: 15; cdr3_aa: CASSSRDREGNEQFF; cdr3_nt: TGTGCCAGCAGTTCCCGGGACAGAGAAGGGAATGAGCAGTTCTTC
clone_size: NA; d_call: NA; v_call: TRBV29-1; j_call: TRBJ1-1; cdr3_length: 11; cdr3_aa: CSVEVNTVAFF; cdr3_nt: TGCAGCGTTGAAGTCAATACGGTTGCTTTCTTT
clone_size: NA; d_call: NA; v_call: TRBV10-3; j_call: TRBJ1-2; cdr3_length: 15; cdr3_aa: CAISAEQGLRYGYTF; cdr3_nt: TGTGCCATCAGTGCCGAACAGGGACTACGCTATGGCTACACCTTC
clone_size: NA; d_call: TRBD1; v_call: TRBV19; j_call: TRBJ2-3; cdr3_length: 15; cdr3_aa: CASQGQALLADTQYF; cdr3_nt: TGTGCCAGCCAGGGACAGGCACTACTAGCAGATACGCAGTATTTT
clone_size: NA; d_call: NA; v_call: TRBV29-1; j_call: TRBJ1-2; cdr3_length: 14; cdr3_aa: CSVEDGSLSYGYTF; cdr3_nt: TGCAGCGTTGAAGATGGTAGTCTGTCCTATGGCTACACCTTC
clone_size: NA; d_call: NA; v_call: TRBV19; j_call: TRBJ1-5; cdr3_length: 15; cdr3_aa: CASSIVPQGNQPQHF; cdr3_nt: TGTGCCAGTAGTATAGTCCCCCAGGGCAATCAGCCCCAGCATTTT
clone_size: NA; d_call: TRBD1; v_call: TRBV6-5; j_call: TRBJ1-1; cdr3_length: 15; cdr3_aa: CASSYSGGALFQAFF; cdr3_nt: TGTGCCAGCAGTTATTCAGGGGGCGCGCTATTTCAAGCTTTCTTT
clone_size: NA; d_call: NA; v_call: TRBV4-3; j_call: TRBJ1-2; cdr3_length: 14; cdr3_aa: CASSLTDGNYGYTF; cdr3_nt: TGCGCCAGCAGCCTTACGGACGGTAACTATGGCTACACCTTC
clone_size: NA; d_call: NA; v_call: TRBV7-2; j_call: TRBJ2-7; cdr3_length: 14; cdr3_aa: CASSPPEHLYEQYF; cdr3_nt: TGTGCCAGCAGCCCTCCTGAACATCTCTACGAGCAGTACTTC
clone_size: NA; d_call: NA; v_call: TRBV4-1; j_call: TRBJ2-7; cdr3_length: 15; cdr3_aa: CASSQEVQGAYEQYF; cdr3_nt: TGCGCCAGCAGCCAAGAAGTGCAGGGTGCCTACGAGCAGTACTTC
clone_size: NA; d_call: NA; v_call: TRBV7-6; j_call: TRBJ1-4; cdr3_length: 15; cdr3_aa: CASSYPATPNEKLFF; cdr3_nt: TGTGCCAGCAGCTACCCGGCGACCCCGAATGAAAAACTGTTTTTT
clone_size: NA; d_call: TRBD2; v_call: TRBV4-2; j_call: TRBJ2-2; cdr3_length: 17; cdr3_aa: CASSQDRGGGDPGELFF; cdr3_nt: TGTGCCAGCAGCCAAGATCGGGGCGGGGGGGACCCCGGGGAGCTGTTTTTT
clone_size: NA; d_call: NA; v_call: TRBV18; j_call: TRBJ1-6; cdr3_length: 13; cdr3_aa: CASSPVKNSPLHF; cdr3_nt: TGTGCCAGCTCACCAGTGAAGAATTCACCCCTCCACTTT
clone_size: NA; d_call: NA; v_call: TRBV2; j_call: TRBJ2-3; cdr3_length: 13; cdr3_aa: CASNQENTDTQYF; cdr3_nt: TGTGCCAGCAACCAGGAGAACACAGATACGCAGTATTTT
clone_size: NA; d_call: NA; v_call: TRBV7-9; j_call: TRBJ2-3; cdr3_length: 16; cdr3_aa: CASSQGGGRRFDTQYF; cdr3_nt: TGTGCCAGCAGCCAAGGGGGGGGGCGGCGATTTGATACGCAGTATTTT
clone_size: NA; d_call: TRBD1; v_call: TRBV5-1; j_call: TRBJ2-6; cdr3_length: 16; cdr3_aa: CASGGTGISGANVLTF; cdr3_nt: TGCGCCAGCGGGGGGACAGGAATATCCGGGGCCAACGTCCTGACTTTC
clone_size: NA; d_call: NA; v_call: TRBV6-5; j_call: TRBJ1-3; cdr3_length: 15; cdr3_aa: CASSPGQISGNTIYF; cdr3_nt: TGTGCCAGCAGTCCGGGACAAATCTCTGGAAACACCATATATTTT
clone_size: NA; d_call: NA; v_call: TRBV9; j_call: TRBJ1-4; cdr3_length: 14; cdr3_aa: CASSVEDRSEKLFF; cdr3_nt: TGTGCCAGCAGCGTAGAGGACAGAAGTGAAAAACTGTTTTTT
clone_size: NA; d_call: TRBD2; v_call: TRBV28; j_call: TRBJ2-5; cdr3_length: 16; cdr3_aa: CASRWTSGRAGETQYF; cdr3_nt: TGTGCCAGCAGGTGGACTAGCGGGAGGGCCGGGGAGACCCAGTACTTC
clone_size: NA; d_call: TRBD1; v_call: TRBV5-4; j_call: TRBJ2-5; cdr3_length: 14; cdr3_aa: CASSTAGQGKTQYF; cdr3_nt: TGTGCCAGCAGCACCGCTGGACAGGGAAAGACCCAGTACTTC
clone_size: NA; d_call: TRBD1; v_call: TRBV2; j_call: TRBJ1-2; cdr3_length: 15; cdr3_aa: CASSEDRGLSYGYTF; cdr3_nt: TGTGCCAGCAGTGAAGACAGGGGGCTTTCCTATGGCTACACCTTC
clone_size: NA; d_call: TRBD2; v_call: TRBV4-3; j_call: TRBJ2-1; cdr3_length: 20; cdr3_aa: CASSQGSSGGGRTQYNEQFF; cdr3_nt: TGCGCCAGCAGCCAAGGGTCTAGCGGGGGGGGTCGCACGCAATACAATGAGCAGTTCTTC
clone_size: NA; d_call: NA; v_call: TRBV28; j_call: TRBJ2-7; cdr3_length: 14; cdr3_aa: CASTAQALGSEQYF; cdr3_nt: TGTGCCAGCACCGCCCAGGCCCTGGGGTCAGAGCAGTACTTC
clone_size: NA; d_call: TRBD2; v_call: TRBV27; j_call: TRBJ2-1; cdr3_length: 17; cdr3_aa: CASTRLALGGPYNEQFF; cdr3_nt: TGTGCCAGCACCCGACTAGCTTTGGGAGGGCCCTACAATGAGCAGTTCTTC
clone_size: NA; d_call: NA; v_call: TRBV5-1; j_call: TRBJ2-1; cdr3_length: 13; cdr3_aa: CASSDQGTDEQFF; cdr3_nt: TGCGCCAGCAGCGACCAGGGAACCGATGAGCAGTTCTTC
clone_size: NA; d_call: TRBD1; v_call: TRBV5-4; j_call: TRBJ2-1; cdr3_length: 15; cdr3_aa: CASSTGQGVRNEQFF; cdr3_nt: TGTGCCAGCAGCACCGGACAGGGGGTCAGGAATGAGCAGTTCTTC
clone_size: once; d_call: TRBD1; v_call: TRBV19; j_call: TRBJ2-5; cdr3_length: 16; cdr3_aa: CASSNWDRGQGETQYF; cdr3_nt: TGTGCCAGTAGTAACTGGGACAGGGGGCAGGGAGAGACCCAGTACTTC
clone_size: NA; d_call: TRBD2; v_call: TRBV19; j_call: TRBJ2-5; cdr3_length: 14; cdr3_aa: CASSSSGTRAAQYF; cdr3_nt: TGTGCCAGTAGTTCCTCCGGGACTAGGGCAGCCCAGTACTTC
clone_size: NA; d_call: NA; v_call: TRBV29-1; j_call: TRBJ2-7; cdr3_length: 12; cdr3_aa: CSVFSGDYEQYF; cdr3_nt: TGCAGCGTTTTTAGCGGAGACTACGAGCAGTACTTC
clone_size: NA; d_call: TRBD2; v_call: TRBV28; j_call: TRBJ2-1; cdr3_length: 14; cdr3_aa: CASSPAGVSNEQFF; cdr3_nt: TGTGCCAGCAGTCCAGCGGGAGTCAGTAATGAGCAGTTCTTC
clone_size: NA; d_call: NA; v_call: TRBV6-2/TRBV6-3; j_call: TRBJ1-5; cdr3_length: 14; cdr3_aa: CASSYPPGGQPQHF; cdr3_nt: TGTGCCAGCAGTTACCCGCCAGGAGGCCAGCCCCAGCATTTT
clone_size: NA; d_call: NA; v_call: TRBV5-1; j_call: TRBJ2-1; cdr3_length: 15; cdr3_aa: CASSLDKPPYNEQFF; cdr3_nt: TGCGCCAGCAGCTTAGATAAACCCCCATACAATGAGCAGTTCTTC
clone_size: NA; d_call: NA; v_call: TRBV28; j_call: TRBJ1-3; cdr3_length: 14; cdr3_aa: CASSSWDRGNTIYF; cdr3_nt: TGTGCCAGCAGTTCGTGGGACCGCGGAAACACCATATATTTT
clone_size: NA; d_call: NA; v_call: TRBV30; j_call: TRBJ1-5; cdr3_length: 16; cdr3_aa: CAWSPGSTSVGQPQHF; cdr3_nt: TGTGCCTGGAGTCCAGGGAGTACCTCAGTAGGTCAGCCCCAGCATTTT
clone_size: once; d_call: NA; v_call: TRBV10-3; j_call: TRBJ1-2; cdr3_length: 14; cdr3_aa: CAISEFEGSWGYTF; cdr3_nt: TGTGCCATCAGTGAGTTCGAGGGTTCCTGGGGCTACACCTTC
clone_size: NA; d_call: NA; v_call: TRBV2; j_call: TRBJ2-7; cdr3_length: 12; cdr3_aa: CASSQDQYEQYF; cdr3_nt: TGTGCCAGCAGTCAAGACCAGTACGAGCAGTACTTC
clone_size: NA; d_call: NA; v_call: TRBV5-6; j_call: TRBJ2-1; cdr3_length: 16; cdr3_aa: CASSLVGGLSYNEQFF; cdr3_nt: TGTGCCAGCAGCTTGGTCGGGGGCCTGTCCTACAATGAGCAGTTCTTC
clone_size: NA; d_call: NA; v_call: TRBV9; j_call: TRBJ2-1; cdr3_length: 15; cdr3_aa: CASTPRGAGYNEQFF; cdr3_nt: TGTGCCAGCACCCCCCGGGGAGCGGGCTACAATGAGCAGTTCTTC
clone_size: NA; d_call: TRBD1; v_call: TRBV5-1; j_call: TRBJ1-2; cdr3_length: 15; cdr3_aa: CASSLGQGSSDGYTF; cdr3_nt: TGCGCCAGCAGCCTCGGACAGGGAAGTTCCGATGGCTACACCTTC
clone_size: NA; d_call: NA; v_call: TRBV11-2; j_call: TRBJ1-1; cdr3_length: 14; cdr3_aa: CASSFSRGEGEAFF; cdr3_nt: TGTGCCAGCAGCTTTAGTCGAGGGGAAGGGGAAGCTTTCTTT
clone_size: NA; d_call: TRBD2; v_call: TRBV7-9; j_call: TRBJ2-5; cdr3_length: 14; cdr3_aa: CASSLSGGQETQYF; cdr3_nt: TGTGCCAGCAGCTTAAGCGGGGGACAAGAGACCCAGTACTTC
clone_size: NA; d_call: NA; v_call: TRBV4-3; j_call: TRBJ2-3; cdr3_length: 14; cdr3_aa: CASSQEPGTDTQYF; cdr3_nt: TGCGCCAGCAGCCAAGAACCCGGCACAGATACGCAGTATTTT
clone_size: few; d_call: NA; v_call: TRBV5-1; j_call: TRBJ1-1; cdr3_length: 19; cdr3_aa: CASSYGRRQGSRLNTEAFF; cdr3_nt: TGCGCCAGCAGTTACGGCAGACGGCAGGGAAGTCGGTTGAACACTGAAGCTTTCTTT
clone_size: NA; d_call: NA; v_call: TRBV2; j_call: TRBJ1-6; cdr3_length: 15; cdr3_aa: CASSERRPDNSPLHF; cdr3_nt: TGTGCCAGCAGTGAAAGAAGACCCGATAATTCACCCCTCCACTTT
clone_size: NA; d_call: NA; v_call: TRBV5-1; j_call: TRBJ1-2; cdr3_length: 14; cdr3_aa: CASSLYRGGNGYTF; cdr3_nt: TGCGCCAGCAGCTTGTATAGGGGTGGCAACGGCTACACCTTC
clone_size: NA; d_call: TRBD2; v_call: TRBV30; j_call: TRBJ2-3; cdr3_length: 14; cdr3_aa: CAWSVAGGQNTQYF; cdr3_nt: TGTGCCTGGAGTGTGGCGGGGGGGCAAAATACGCAGTATTTT
clone_size: NA; d_call: NA; v_call: TRBV4-2; j_call: TRBJ1-3; cdr3_length: 15; cdr3_aa: CASSQDRNNGNTIYF; cdr3_nt: TGTGCCAGCAGCCAAGATCGGAATAATGGAAACACCATATATTTT
clone_size: NA; d_call: NA; v_call: TRBV5-1; j_call: TRBJ1-4; cdr3_length: 16; cdr3_aa: CASSLGAQRTNEKLFF; cdr3_nt: TGCGCCAGCAGCTTGGGGGCGCAGAGAACTAATGAAAAACTGTTTTTT
clone_size: NA; d_call: NA; v_call: TRBV4-3; j_call: TRBJ1-2; cdr3_length: 15; cdr3_aa: CASSQDKGRVGGYTF; cdr3_nt: TGCGCCAGCAGCCAAGATAAGGGTCGGGTTGGTGGCTACACCTTC
clone_size: NA; d_call: TRBD1; v_call: TRBV4-1; j_call: TRBJ2-7; cdr3_length: 15; cdr3_aa: CASTRGPGGSYEQYF; cdr3_nt: TGCGCCAGCACCCGGGGCCCAGGGGGCTCCTACGAGCAGTACTTC
clone_size: NA; d_call: TRBD2; v_call: TRBV3-1/TRBV3-2; j_call: TRBJ2-7; cdr3_length: 18; cdr3_aa: CASSHHRLAGGLRYEQYF; cdr3_nt: TGTGCCAGCAGCCACCACAGACTAGCGGGGGGCCTTCGGTACGAGCAGTACTTC
clone_size: NA; d_call: TRBD2; v_call: TRBV9; j_call: TRBJ2-5; cdr3_length: 15; cdr3_aa: CASSSTGLGFETQYF; cdr3_nt: TGTGCCAGCAGCTCCACGGGACTAGGTTTCGAGACCCAGTACTTC